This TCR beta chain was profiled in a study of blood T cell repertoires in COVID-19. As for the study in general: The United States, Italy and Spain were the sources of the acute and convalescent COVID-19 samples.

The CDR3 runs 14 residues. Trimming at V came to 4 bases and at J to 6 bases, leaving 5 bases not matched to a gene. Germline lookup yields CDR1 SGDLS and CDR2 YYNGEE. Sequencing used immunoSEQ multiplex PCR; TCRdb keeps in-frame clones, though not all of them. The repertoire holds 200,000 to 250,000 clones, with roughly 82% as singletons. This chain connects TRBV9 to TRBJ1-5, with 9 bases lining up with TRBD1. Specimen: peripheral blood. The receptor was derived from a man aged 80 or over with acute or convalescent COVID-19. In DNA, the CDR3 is TGTGCCAGCAGCTCCACAGGGGGCTTTCAGCCCCAGCATTTT. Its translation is CASSSTGGFQPQHF.